Listed here is a single T cell receptor (beta chain). Original processing notes: The assay estimated nucleated cells by amplifying reference gene primers. Assay used: immunoSEQ multiplex PCR; TCRdb lists only in-frame clones, some missing. The DNA gave D and trimming, while V, J and clone size come from that table. The data show roughly 67,000 clones, around 83% seen once. The length of the CDR3 is 15 residues. V shed 1 base, J shed 4 bases, and the junction held 7 bases outside the gene matches. The germline CDR1 and CDR2 sequences are GTSNPN and SVGIG (reference sequence). This record comes from a study of blood T cell repertoires in COVID-19. The wider study: Samples came from the United States, Italy and Spain, spanning acute and convalescent COVID-19. PBMCs, B-cell-depleted T cells, or T cells were the source of the cDNA or gDNA that made up the material.

The clonotype comes from a man aged 50 to 60 with acute or convalescent COVID-19. The sequencing sample was made of peripheral blood. The chain recombines TRBV30 with TRBJ1-5, with 7 bases fitting TRBD1. CDR3 bases: TGTGCCTGGAGTGCCCAAGGGGGCTTGAATCAGCCCCAGCATTTT. It specifies CAWSAQGGLNQPQHF. Using reference TRBV30 and TRBJ1-5 for the parts outside the CDR3, the full variable domain is SQTIHQWPATLVQPVGSPLSLECTVEGTSNPNLYWYRQAAGRGLQLLFYSVGIGQISSEVPQNLSASRPQDRQFILSSKKLLLSDSGFYLCAWSAQGGLNQPQHFGDGTRLSIL.